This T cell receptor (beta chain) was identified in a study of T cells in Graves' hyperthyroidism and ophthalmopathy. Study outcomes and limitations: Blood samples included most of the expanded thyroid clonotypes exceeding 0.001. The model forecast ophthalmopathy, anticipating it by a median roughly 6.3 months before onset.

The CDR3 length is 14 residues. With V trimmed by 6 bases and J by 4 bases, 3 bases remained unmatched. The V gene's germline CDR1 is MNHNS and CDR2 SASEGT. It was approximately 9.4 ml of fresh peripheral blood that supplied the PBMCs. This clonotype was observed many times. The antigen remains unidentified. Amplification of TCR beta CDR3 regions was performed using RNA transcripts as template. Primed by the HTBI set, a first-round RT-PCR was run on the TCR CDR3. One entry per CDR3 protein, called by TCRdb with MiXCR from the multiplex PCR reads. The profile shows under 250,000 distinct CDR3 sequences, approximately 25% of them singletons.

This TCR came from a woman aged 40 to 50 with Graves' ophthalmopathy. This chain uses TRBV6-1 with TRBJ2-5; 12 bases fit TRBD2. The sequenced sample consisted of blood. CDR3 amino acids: CASRMTSGGETQYF. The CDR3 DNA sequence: TGTGCCAGCAGAATGACTAGCGGGGGAGAGACCCAGTACTTC.